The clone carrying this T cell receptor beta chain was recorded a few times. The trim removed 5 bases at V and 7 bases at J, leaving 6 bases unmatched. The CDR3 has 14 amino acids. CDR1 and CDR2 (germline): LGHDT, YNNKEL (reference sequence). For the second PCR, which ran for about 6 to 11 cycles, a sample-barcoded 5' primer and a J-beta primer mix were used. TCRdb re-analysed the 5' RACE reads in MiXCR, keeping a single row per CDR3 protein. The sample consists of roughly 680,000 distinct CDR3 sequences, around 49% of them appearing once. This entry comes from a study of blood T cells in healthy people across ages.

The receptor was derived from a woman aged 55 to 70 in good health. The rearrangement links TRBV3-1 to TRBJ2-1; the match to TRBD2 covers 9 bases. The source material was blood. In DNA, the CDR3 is TGTGCCAGCAGCTCCGGGACTAGCTCAAATGAGCAGTTCTTC. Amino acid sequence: CASSSGTSSNEQFF.